This TCR beta chain appears in the sequencing data of a study of Graves' ophthalmopathy and Graves' hyperthyroidism. Broader study findings: Between ophthalmopathy and stable hyperthyroidism, a 13-signature model drew a separation with nearly 90% sensitivity and roughly 78% specificity.

The V end lost 5 bases, the J end lost 5 bases, and 15 bases lay between the germline ends. There are 14 residues in the CDR3. CDR1 SGHTA and CDR2 FQGNSA come from the germline V gene. On this clonotype itself: Its target is not known.

RNA transcripts were the source from which TCR beta CDR3 regions were amplified. The first-round RT-PCR employed HTBI primers together with the Qiagen OneStep RT-PCR kit. A multiplex PCR was then performed as the second round. Each CDR3 protein is one row after TCRdb ran MiXCR on the multiplex PCR reads. The sample holds about 370,000 distinct CDR3 sequences, about 18% seen once. Reliance was placed on clinical symptoms, serum thyroxine, TRAb, thyroid ultrasound and orbital computed tomography for diagnosis. The sequence was collected from an adult woman with stable Graves' hyperthyroidism. Sample: peripheral blood. The J gene is TRBJ2-5, the V gene TRBV7-2; no clear D gene. This CDR3 is CASSQDSRLETQYF. The DNA for the CDR3 is TGTGCCAGCAGCCAAGATTCCCGGTTGGAGACCCAGTACTTC.